This TCR beta chain was recorded in a study of blood T cell repertoires in COVID-19 (dated by TCRdb to the early 2020s). In terms of the full investigation: Samples covering the acute and convalescent phases of COVID-19 were provided by collaborators in the United States, Italy and Spain. Where available, HLA class I and class II types were obtained from metadata supplied by the sample provider rather than from assay-based typing. The dataset comprised deeply sampled blood TCRbeta repertoires from subjects exposed to, actively infected with, or recovered from COVID-19. The material from the prospective study consisted of cDNA or gDNA derived from T cells, B-cell-depleted T cells, or PBMCs. A freely available public database, intended as a resource for researchers studying the immune response to SARS-CoV-2, is where the repertoires were released. The sample metadata nearly always contained a de-identified subject ID, COVID-19 status, age in years and sex. The samples were drawn from the first 160 participants of the ongoing ImmuneRACE study and from 1,254 subjects provided by 6 global collaborators. What the study reported, not specific to this receptor: Clinical and demographic metadata were provided uncurated, with the amount varying by source and participant.

TCRbeta CDR3 regions were amplified from genomic DNA by means of the immunoSEQ Assay, a bias-controlled multiplex PCR. The source study handled its data this way. The number of nucleated cells in each sample was estimated by amplification of reference gene primers within the assay. To quantify the absolute abundance of each unique TCRbeta CDR3 rearrangement, sequence reads were collapsed and filtered. Productive Simpson clonality was computed per sample as the square root of Simpson's diversity index over productive rearrangements. The clones in this table, taken by TCRdb from immuneACCESS, are in-frame only. Not every clone is retained; where verified, under half of the shortfall comes from an unresolved V gene, and the cause of the rest is unknown. Clonal size and the V and J genes are those of that table, whereas D and trimming came from the DNA. This sample is represented by 130,000 or so clones; roughly three quarters of them were singletons. The leading ten clones occupy about 18% of the sample.

The collaborating institutions used their own protocols to collect whole blood in K2EDTA tubes. For TCRbeta analysis, collaborators shipped samples as frozen whole blood, isolated PBMCs, or DNA extracted from either of those sample types. The CDR3 measures 14 amino acids from cysteine to phenylalanine. This entry keeps only the CDR3 DNA: 42 bases, framed from base 1. Trimming removed 4 bases from V and 4 bases from J, leaving 11 bases between the germline ends. Taken from the germline V gene, the CDR1 and CDR2 loops are LGHNT and FRNRAP. On this clone itself: It has no known antigen specificity. The input lacks base qualities; no much larger clone sits a single base away.

This TCR was recovered from an elderly man with acute or convalescent COVID-19. The V and J segments used are TRBV12-5 and TRBJ2-1, with TRBD1 tentatively as D gene (5 bases match). The specimen was peripheral blood. The DNA sequence is given as TGTGCTAGTGGTTCAGGGAAGTTGTACAATGAGCAGTTCTTC. Translated, it gives CASGSGKLYNEQFF.